This TCR beta chain was sequenced for a study of T cell responses to AZD1222 COVID-19 vaccine. Note on this clone: Its matching antigen is unknown.

CDR1 and CDR2 (germline): SGHKS, YYEKEE (reference sequence). The CDR3 contains 14 residues. Trimming pared 4 bases from V and 0 bases from J, leaving 11 bases between. Sequencing used immunoSEQ multiplex PCR; TCRdb keeps in-frame clones, though not all of them. Seen here are over 95,000 clones, approximately 90% observed once, and the top ten hold roughly 2.7%. Study-wide results and limits: The donors showed a predominance of white British ancestry and of females, with possible underestimation of clonal diversity. Spike-wide vaccine-associated CD4 TCRs dominated at 160-218 and 743-854.

This receptor was obtained from an adult in good health. The chain employs TRBV5-5 and TRBJ2-7; D call uncertain. The input for sequencing was peripheral blood, taken on day 0 of AZD1222 vaccination. The CDR3, as DNA: TGTGCCAGCAGCCGGGCTCATAGCTCCTACGAGCAGTACTTC. Translating gives CASSRAHSSYEQYF. The full variable domain, rest sourced from reference TRBV5-5 and TRBJ2-7, is DAGVTQSPTHLIKTRGQQVTLRCSPISGHKSVSWYQQVLGQGPQFIFQYYEKEERGRGNFPDRFSARQFPNYSSELNVNALLLGDSALYLCASSRAHSSYEQYFGPGTRLTVT.